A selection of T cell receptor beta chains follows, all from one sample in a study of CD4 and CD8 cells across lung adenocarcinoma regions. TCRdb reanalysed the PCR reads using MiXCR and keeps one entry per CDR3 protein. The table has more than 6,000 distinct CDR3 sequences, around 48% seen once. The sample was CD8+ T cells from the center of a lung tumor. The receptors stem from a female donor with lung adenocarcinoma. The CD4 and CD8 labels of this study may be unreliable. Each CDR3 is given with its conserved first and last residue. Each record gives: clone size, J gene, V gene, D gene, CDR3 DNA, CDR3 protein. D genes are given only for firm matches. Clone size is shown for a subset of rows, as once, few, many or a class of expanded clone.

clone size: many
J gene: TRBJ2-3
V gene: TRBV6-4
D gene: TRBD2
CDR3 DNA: TGTGCCAGCAGTGAAGGGACGGGAGGGCCCGAAGATACGCAGTATTTT
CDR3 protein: CASSEGTGGPEDTQYF

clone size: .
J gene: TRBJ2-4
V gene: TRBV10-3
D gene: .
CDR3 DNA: TGCCGCAGCACGGGGCTGGGAGCCAAAAACACGCAGTATTTC
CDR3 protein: CRSTGLGAKNTQYF

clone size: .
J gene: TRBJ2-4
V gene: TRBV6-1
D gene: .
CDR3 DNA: TGTGCCGGCGGGGAAGGGGCGGGTGACCCAGATACGCAGTACTTC
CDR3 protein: CAGGEGAGDPDTQYF

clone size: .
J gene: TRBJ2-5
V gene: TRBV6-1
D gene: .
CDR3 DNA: TGTGCCAGCGGTGGGGAAGGGCCGCGGCAAGAGACCCAGTACTTC
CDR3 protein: CASGGEGPRQETQYF

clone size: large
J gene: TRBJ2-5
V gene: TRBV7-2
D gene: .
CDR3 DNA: TGTGCCAGCAGCCCAAACCGAGGGCAGACCCAGTACTTC
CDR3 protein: CASSPNRGQTQYF

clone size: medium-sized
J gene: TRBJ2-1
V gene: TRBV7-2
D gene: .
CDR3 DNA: TGTGCCAGCTCCGGCGGGGTGGGCCTGAATGAGCAGTTCTTC
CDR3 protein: CASSGGVGLNEQFF

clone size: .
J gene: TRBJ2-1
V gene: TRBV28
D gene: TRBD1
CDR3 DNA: TGTGCCAGCAGAACAGGGGGTGGTTTCGACGAGCAGTTCTTC
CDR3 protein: CASRTGGGFDEQFF

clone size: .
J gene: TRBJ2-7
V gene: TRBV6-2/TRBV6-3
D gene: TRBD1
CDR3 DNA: TGTGCCAGCAACAGCGAGGGGGTAGGGGGCAGCGTCACAGATACGCAGTACTTC
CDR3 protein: CASNSEGVGGSVTDTQYF

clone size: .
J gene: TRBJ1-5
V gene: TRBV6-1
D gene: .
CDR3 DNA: TGTGCCAGCAGTGATCCCCAGCCCCAGCATTTT
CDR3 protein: CASSDPQPQHF

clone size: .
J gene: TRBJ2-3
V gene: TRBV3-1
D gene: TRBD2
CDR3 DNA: TGTGCCAGCAGCCAAGGAGGGAGGGCCGGGGGAGATACGCAGTATTTT
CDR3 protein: CASSQGGRAGGDTQYF

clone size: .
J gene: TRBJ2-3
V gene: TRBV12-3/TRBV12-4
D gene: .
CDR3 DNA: TGTGCCGGCGGTTTGGGTCGCCGAGCCAAAGAGACGCAGTATTTT
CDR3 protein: CAGGLGRRAKETQYF